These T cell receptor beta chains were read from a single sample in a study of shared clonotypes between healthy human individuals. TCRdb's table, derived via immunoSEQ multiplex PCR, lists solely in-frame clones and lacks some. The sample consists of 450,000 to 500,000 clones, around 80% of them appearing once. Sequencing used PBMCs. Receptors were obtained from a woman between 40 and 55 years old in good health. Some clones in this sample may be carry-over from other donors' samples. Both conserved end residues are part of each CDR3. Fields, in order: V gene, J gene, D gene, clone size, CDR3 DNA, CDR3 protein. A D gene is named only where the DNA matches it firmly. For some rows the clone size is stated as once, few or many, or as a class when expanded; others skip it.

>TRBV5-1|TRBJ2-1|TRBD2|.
TGCGCCAGCAGCTTGACTAGCGGGGGGGTGCAGTTCTTC
CASSLTSGGVQFF
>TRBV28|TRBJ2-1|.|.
TGTGCCAGCAGTTTTCCGGGGTACAATGAGCAGTTCTTC
CASSFPGYNEQFF
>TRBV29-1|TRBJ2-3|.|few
TGCAGCGTTGAAGATGGGGCAGATACGCAGTATTTT
CSVEDGADTQYF
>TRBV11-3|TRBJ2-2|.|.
TGTGCCAGCAGCGCGGCCGGACTCCCCGGGGAGCTGTTTTTT
CASSAAGLPGELFF
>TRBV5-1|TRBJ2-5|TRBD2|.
TGCGCCAGCAGCCCAGCGGGACTAGCGGGGCCAGAGACCCAGTACTTC
CASSPAGLAGPETQYF
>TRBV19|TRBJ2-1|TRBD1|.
TGTGCCAGTAGTATGGGACAGTTGAATGAGCAGTTCTTC
CASSMGQLNEQFF
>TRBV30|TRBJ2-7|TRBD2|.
TGTGCCTGGAGTGTACAACTAGCGGGAGACGAGCAGTACTTC
CAWSVQLAGDEQYF
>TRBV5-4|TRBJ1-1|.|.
TGTGCCAGCAGCTTGGAGGTGATAGGAAACACTGAAGCTTTCTTT
CASSLEVIGNTEAFF
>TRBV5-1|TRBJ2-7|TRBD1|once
TGCGCCAGCAGCTTGATGCCGACAGGGAGCTCCTACGAGCAGTACTTC
CASSLMPTGSSYEQYF
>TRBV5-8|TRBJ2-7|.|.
TGTGCCAGCAGCTTGAGGAAGGAGGCCTACGAGCAGTACTTC
CASSLRKEAYEQYF
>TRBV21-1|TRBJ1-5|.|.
TGTGCCAGGGGGAGTCACGGGACAGCTTATCAGCCCCAGCATTTT
CARGSHGTAYQPQHF
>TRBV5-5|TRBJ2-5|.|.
TGTGCCAGCAGCTTGGGACGGGACCAAGAGACCCAGTACTTC
CASSLGRDQETQYF
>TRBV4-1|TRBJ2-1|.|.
TGCGCCAGCAGCCAAGGACCAAGCTCCTACAATGAGCAGTTCTTC
CASSQGPSSYNEQFF
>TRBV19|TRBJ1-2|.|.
TGTGCCAGTAGTATAATGGTGGGGTATGGCTACACCTTC
CASSIMVGYGYTF
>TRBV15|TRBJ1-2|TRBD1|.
TGTGCCACCAGCAGTGGGGTAGGGACAGATTATAACTATGGCTACACCTTC
CATSSGVGTDYNYGYTF
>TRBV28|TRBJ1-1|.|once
TGTGCCAGCAGCATTGGACGGAAACTTAACACTGAAGCTTTCTTT
CASSIGRKLNTEAFF
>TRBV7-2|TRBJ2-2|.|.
TGTGCCAGCAGCCCCCGGGGGTCCGGGGAGCTGTTTTTT
CASSPRGSGELFF
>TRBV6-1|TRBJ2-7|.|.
TGTGCCAGCAGGGAAGTTGGCGAGCAGTACTTC
CASREVGEQYF
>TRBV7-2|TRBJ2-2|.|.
TGTGCCAGCAGCCCAAGAGTTACCGGGGAGCTGTTTTTT
CASSPRVTGELFF
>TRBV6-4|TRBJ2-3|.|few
TGTGCCAGCAGTGGGTCCGCCGGCACAGATACGCAGTATTTT
CASSGSAGTDTQYF
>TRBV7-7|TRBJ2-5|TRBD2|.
TGTGCCAGCAGCGCGGGACTAGCGCAAACCCAAGAGACCCAGTACTTC
CASSAGLAQTQETQYF
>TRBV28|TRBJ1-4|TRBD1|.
TGTGCCAGCAGTCCCACAGGGGGAAGGAGTGAAAAACTGTTTTTT
CASSPTGGRSEKLFF
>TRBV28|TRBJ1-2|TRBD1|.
TGTGCCAGCAGTACCGGGACAGTCTATGGCTACACCTTC
CASSTGTVYGYTF
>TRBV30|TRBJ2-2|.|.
TGTGCCTGGAGCGACGGACTTTGGTGCCGCCGGGGAGCTGTTTTT
CAWSDGLWCRRGAVF
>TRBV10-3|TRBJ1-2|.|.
TGTGCCATCAGTGAGTCACTCGCGGGCTATGGCTACACCTTC
CAISESLAGYGYTF
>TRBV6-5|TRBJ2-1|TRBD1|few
TGTGCCAGCAGTTACTCGGGACAGGGAAATGAGCAGTTCTTC
CASSYSGQGNEQFF
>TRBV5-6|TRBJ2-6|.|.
TGTGCCAGCAGCCTGTACCGGGACCGAGACTCTGGGGCCAACGTCCTGACTTTC
CASSLYRDRDSGANVLTF
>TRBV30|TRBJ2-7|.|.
TGTGCCTGGAGTCTCCGGGACCGGCAGTACTTC
CAWSLRDRQYF
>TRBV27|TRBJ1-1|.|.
TGTGCCAGCAGGTCCGCAGGGTCCACTGAAGCTTTCTTT
CASRSAGSTEAFF
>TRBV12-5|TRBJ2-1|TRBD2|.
TGTGCTAGTGGTTTGGTGACTAGCGGAAGCTCCTACAATGAGCAGTTCTTC
CASGLVTSGSSYNEQFF
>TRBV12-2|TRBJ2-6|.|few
TGTGCAAGTCGCACCCACGGGCAGGTACGATACTCTGGGGCCAACGTCCTGACTTTC
CASRTHGQVRYSGANVLTF
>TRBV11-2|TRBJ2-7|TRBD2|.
TGTGCCAGCAGCGAAACTAGCGGGAGCTACGAGCAGTACTTC
CASSETSGSYEQYF
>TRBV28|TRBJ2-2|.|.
TGTGCCAGCAGTGAGGGTATTGACGGGGAGCTGTTTTTT
CASSEGIDGELFF
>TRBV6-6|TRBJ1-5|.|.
TGTGCCAGCAGCGACAAAAATAGCAATCAGCCCCAGCATTTT
CASSDKNSNQPQHF
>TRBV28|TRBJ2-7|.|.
TGTGCCAGCAGTCCCCGCGGACAGATCTCCTACGAGCAGTACTTC
CASSPRGQISYEQYF
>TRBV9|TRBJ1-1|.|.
TGTGCCAGCAGCGTAGCGGGTTGGGGTAACACTGAAGCTTTCTTT
CASSVAGWGNTEAFF
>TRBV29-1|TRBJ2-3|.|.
TGCAGCGTTGAAGGGGCGAGCAGTTATACGCAGTATTTT
CSVEGASSYTQYF
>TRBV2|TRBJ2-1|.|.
TGTGCCAGCAGTGCGGCGGGGGCCACTTTGAATGAGCAGTTCTTC
CASSAAGATLNEQFF
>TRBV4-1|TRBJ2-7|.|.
TGCGCCACCTCCCGGACCTACGAAAGCTCCTACGAGCAGTACTTC
CATSRTYESSYEQYF
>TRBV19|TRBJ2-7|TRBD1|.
TGTGCCACCAGGGGACAGGGGGAAACCTACGAGCAGTACTTC
CATRGQGETYEQYF
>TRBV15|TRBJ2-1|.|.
TGTGCCACCAGCGTGGCCTACAATGAGCAGTTCTTC
CATSVAYNEQFF